Listed here is a single T cell receptor beta chain. Its antigen is currently not known. No much larger clone is present one base from it, and per-base qualities are unavailable. Using the immunoSEQ assay, TCRB CDR3 regions were amplified from roughly 2 micrograms of genomic DNA, or from all available DNA when less than that was on hand. Multiplex PCR used 60 forward primers for TCR V beta segments and 13 reverse primers for J beta segments. To estimate reads per starting template, synthetic control templates were spiked into each sample at limiting dilution. Reads of 87 bp were generated by sequencing on the Illumina HiSeq System. The authors' pipeline ran thus. PCR and sequencing errors were removed by merging closely related sequences with a nearest neighbor algorithm. TCR overlap was measured as the percentage of unique tumor TCR beta sequences that were also present in the peripheral blood of the same patient. TCRdb provides this immuneACCESS table in a form limited to in-frame rearrangements. Some clones are lacking; in checked studies, under half of them reflect an unresolved V gene, and why the rest are absent is not known. The V and J calls and clone size are taken from that table; D and trimming were inferred from the DNA. The sample contains some 99,000 clones, approximately 80% of them found a single time. The ten largest make up roughly 5.9% of the sample.

Based on the germline V gene, the CDR1 and CDR2 sequences are SGHTA and FQGNSA. The CDR3 starts with the cysteine, ends with the phenylalanine, and has 19 residues. CDR3 DNA is the only sequence kept; it has 57 bases, read in frame from the first base. V is clipped by 3 bases and J by 4 bases, and the sequence between their germline boundaries is 28 bases long. The time point label corresponds to: after dendritic cell vaccination, including at tumor progression/relapse. To be selected, patients needed enough residual fresh-frozen tumor tissue and more than two years of available survival data. An isocitrate dehydrogenase mutation was not carried by any of the glioblastoma patients, although molecular status was otherwise variable. PBMC were collected before vaccination, two weeks after the third vaccination, and at tumor progression when it occurred. Genomic DNA was extracted with the Qiagen DNeasy Blood extraction Kit.

The data are from a study of glioma-infiltrating T cells after dendritic cell vaccination (dated by TCRdb to the mid-2010s). At the level of the whole study: The cohort included roughly 15 glioblastoma patients drawn from Phase I and II dendritic cell vaccination trials, of whom 9 were newly diagnosed and 6 had recurrent disease. The vaccine was prepared from monocyte-derived dendritic cells that were cultured for approximately seven days with IL-4 and GM-CSF and then pulsed overnight with autologous tumor lysate. Each patient got three intradermal injections of the dendritic cell vaccine, spaced at biweekly intervals, in the arm below the axilla. Tumor-infiltrating lymphocyte content was quantified and tumor and blood repertoires were compared in dendritic cell-vaccinated glioblastoma patients by deep sequencing of TCR beta CDR3 regions. Patients received autologous tumor lysate-pulsed dendritic cell vaccination between about 2003 and 2013. TCR sequencing metrics, including TIL content and tumor-blood repertoire overlap, were correlated with survival after dendritic cell vaccination. Results and caveats for the whole study, not just this receptor: The cohort was small and heterogeneous, with few patients having full blood and tumor sets and even fewer initial-recurrent tumor pairs. No direct relationship between TCR clonality and survival was found, suggesting that a diverse polyclonal response may matter. After dendritic cell vaccination, a higher estimated pretreatment TIL content predicted longer time to progression and longer overall survival. The three-group TCR overlap response model was characterized as speculative, and prospective validation of the model was stated to be required.

The source is a human donor with glioblastoma. The V and J segments used are TRBV7-2 and TRBJ2-7; TRBD2 is possibly the D segment (5 matching bases). The specimen was blood, collected after dendritic cell vaccination. DNA sequence: TGTGCCAGCAGCTTTGGACTCCCTGGAGTCCATAGGAGCATATACGAGCAGTACTTC. Translated, this gives CASSFGLPGVHRSIYEQYF.